Following are 7 T cell receptor beta chains from one sample sequenced in a study of T-cell memory formation after mild COVID-19. One entry per CDR3 protein results from TCRdb running MiXCR on the 5' RACE reads. The sample holds 300,000 to 350,000 distinct CDR3 sequences, around 13% seen once. What was sequenced was PBMCs or a T cell subset sorted from them (not recorded which). Receptor source: a man aged 18 to 30 who had mild COVID-19 (a few samples of this study predate the infection). Cell type and time point are not known.

The gene calls are TRBV2 and TRBJ1-5; D is possibly TRBD1 (5 bases). CDR1 and CDR2 from the germline V gene are SNHLY and FYNNEI. V shed 7 bases and J shed 6 bases, with 16 bases lying between them. The CDR3 extends over 14 amino acids. The CDR3: CASTPRESAQPQHF. Written as DNA, the CDR3 is TGTGCCAGCACGCCCAGGGAGTCAGCTCAGCCCCAGCATTTT.

V gene TRBV5-5 combines with J gene TRBJ2-2; 7 nucleotides line up with TRBD1. Germline V gene sequence: CDR1 SGHKS, CDR2 YYEKEE (reference sequence). This CDR3 has 18 residues. V gave up 3 bases and J gave up 1 base; unmatched junction bases: 12. The CDR3 here is CASSSHLTGTENTGELFF. CDR3 bases: TGTGCCAGCAGCTCTCATCTGACCGGGACAGAGAACACCGGGGAGCTGTTTTTT.

This chain uses TRBV7-3 with TRBJ2-1; D ambiguous. There are 12 residues in the CDR3. CDR1 is SGHTA, CDR2 FQGTGA, per germline. Deletions cut 5 bases from V and 10 bases from J, with 12 bases between. As DNA, the CDR3 is TGTGCCAGCAGCCCTTCGACATGGGAGCAGTTCTTC. Translation: CASSPSTWEQFF.

The rearrangement links TRBV4-3 to TRBJ1-2; D gene uncertain. Trimming took 1 base from V and 6 from J, leaving 9 bases between them. This CDR3 region has 13 residues. CDR1 LGHNA and CDR2 YSLEER come from the germline V gene. The DNA of the CDR3 is TGCGCCAGCAGCCAAGTTCTAGGGAATGGCTACACCTTC. Translation: CASSQVLGNGYTF.

V usage is TRBV10-3 and J usage is TRBJ2-7, with D possibly being TRBD1 (7 bases). Germline values: CDR1 ENHRY, CDR2 SYGVKD. Trimming left V 2 bases short and J 2 bases short, with 16 bases between. The CDR3 covers 16 residues. CDR3 loop: CAISEGGTVGTYEQYV. The CDR3 bases are TGTGCCATCAGTGAGGGGGGGACAGTTGGAACCTACGAGCAGTACGTC.

This clonotype was seen many times. This chain connects TRBV20-1 to TRBJ1-5; 7 bases fit TRBD1. Germline assignment: CDR1 DFQATT and CDR2 SNEGSKA (reference sequence). With V trimmed by 0 bases and J by 10 bases, 3 bases remained unmatched. The CDR3 is 12 amino acids. The CDR3 nucleotides read TGCAGTGCTAGAGAGTGGGACAGCCCCCAGCATTTT. It codes for CSAREWDSPQHF.

The chain recombines TRBV11-2 with TRBJ1-3; D is ambiguous. In germline, CDR1 is SGHAT, CDR2 FQNNGV. Trimming left V 5 bases short and J 7 bases short, with 18 bases between. The CDR3 extends over 15 amino acids. The CDR3 here is CASSRILGFENTIYF. The CDR3 region has the DNA TGTGCCAGCAGCCGAATATTGGGGTTTGAGAACACCATATATTTT.